These T cell receptor beta chains were read from a single sample in a study. One entry per CDR3 protein results from TCRdb running MiXCR on the RT-PCR reads. This table holds about 680,000 distinct CDR3 sequences, approximately 15% found once. Sample: memory CD4+ T cells from blood. Source of these receptors: a female donor in good health, serving as a healthy control. Both conserved end residues are part of each CDR3. Fields, in order: V gene, D gene, J gene, clone size, CDR3 protein, CDR3 DNA. D genes are given only for firm matches. Where a row states a size, it is once, few, many or the class of an expanded clone; other rows omit it.

v_call: TRBV20-1; d_call: TRBD2; j_call: TRBJ2-3; clone_size: -; cdr3_aa: CSANPLAGGPSDTQYF; cdr3_nt: TGCAGTGCTAACCCCTTAGCGGGGGGGCCGTCAGATACGCAGTATTTT
v_call: TRBV5-1; d_call: -; j_call: TRBJ1-3; clone_size: few; cdr3_aa: CASSLIAGLAGNTIYF; cdr3_nt: TGCGCCAGCAGCTTGATTGCGGGTTTGGCTGGAAACACCATATATTTT
v_call: TRBV4-3; d_call: TRBD2; j_call: TRBJ2-7; clone_size: -; cdr3_aa: CASSRESHYAGGSYEQYF; cdr3_nt: TGCGCCAGCAGCCGTGAATCTCACTATGCGGGGGGATCCTACGAGCAGTACTTC
v_call: TRBV5-1; d_call: TRBD1; j_call: TRBJ2-7; clone_size: many; cdr3_aa: CASSLEITGVQYF; cdr3_nt: TGCGCCAGCAGCTTGGAAATTACAGGGGTGCAGTACTTC
v_call: TRBV7-2; d_call: TRBD2; j_call: TRBJ2-1; clone_size: -; cdr3_aa: CASSRTSGPAYNEQFF; cdr3_nt: TGTGCCAGCAGCCGGACTAGCGGGCCGGCCTACAATGAGCAGTTCTTC
v_call: TRBV6-6; d_call: -; j_call: TRBJ2-7; clone_size: -; cdr3_aa: CASTDRVGALGEQYF; cdr3_nt: TGTGCCAGCACCGACCGGGTGGGGGCCCTCGGCGAGCAGTACTTC
v_call: TRBV19; d_call: -; j_call: TRBJ2-5; clone_size: -; cdr3_aa: CASSSKDGQETQYF; cdr3_nt: TGTGCCAGTAGCTCTAAGGACGGGCAAGAGACCCAGTACTTC
v_call: TRBV18; d_call: -; j_call: TRBJ1-5; clone_size: -; cdr3_aa: CASSPSPVGSQPQHF; cdr3_nt: TGTGCCAGCTCACCAAGTCCGGTAGGGAGTCAGCCCCAGCATTTT
v_call: TRBV24-1; d_call: -; j_call: TRBJ1-1; clone_size: few; cdr3_aa: CAAVPGRQGDTEAFF; cdr3_nt: TGTGCCGCCGTCCCCGGCCGGCAGGGAGACACTGAAGCTTTCTTT
v_call: TRBV6-6; d_call: TRBD2; j_call: TRBJ2-7; clone_size: few; cdr3_aa: CAYRVGLAGEGEQYF; cdr3_nt: TGTGCCTACCGGGTCGGGCTAGCGGGAGAGGGCGAGCAGTACTTC
v_call: TRBV20-1; d_call: TRBD1; j_call: TRBJ2-1; clone_size: -; cdr3_aa: CSATDRGRYNEQFF; cdr3_nt: TGCAGTGCTACGGACAGGGGCCGATACAATGAGCAGTTCTTC
v_call: TRBV28; d_call: -; j_call: TRBJ2-1; clone_size: few; cdr3_aa: CASSSVREQFF; cdr3_nt: TGTGCCAGCAGTTCTGTGCGTGAGCAGTTCTTC
v_call: TRBV30; d_call: -; j_call: TRBJ2-2; clone_size: few; cdr3_aa: CAWTASWELFF; cdr3_nt: TGTGCCTGGACGGCCTCGTGGGAGCTGTTTTTT
v_call: TRBV4-2; d_call: -; j_call: TRBJ2-7; clone_size: many; cdr3_aa: CASSLSVDSYEQYF; cdr3_nt: TGTGCCAGCAGCCTCTCCGTGGACAGCTACGAGCAGTACTTC
v_call: TRBV20-1; d_call: TRBD1; j_call: TRBJ1-4; clone_size: -; cdr3_aa: CSARPGQALGKLFF; cdr3_nt: TGCAGTGCTAGACCGGGACAGGCGCTTGGAAAACTGTTTTTT
v_call: TRBV9; d_call: TRBD2; j_call: TRBJ2-1; clone_size: few; cdr3_aa: CASSALADVYNEQFF; cdr3_nt: TGTGCCAGCAGCGCTCTAGCGGATGTCTACAATGAGCAGTTCTTC
v_call: TRBV20-1; d_call: TRBD2; j_call: TRBJ2-3; clone_size: few; cdr3_aa: CSSRLAGGSLTDTQYF; cdr3_nt: TGCAGTTCCCGACTAGCGGGGGGGTCCCTCACAGATACGCAGTATTTT
v_call: TRBV20-1; d_call: TRBD1; j_call: TRBJ2-7; clone_size: few; cdr3_aa: CSAPYRQGSGEQYF; cdr3_nt: TGCAGTGCCCCATACAGACAGGGGTCGGGCGAGCAGTACTTC
v_call: TRBV5-1; d_call: -; j_call: TRBJ2-7; clone_size: few; cdr3_aa: CASSLGPGSSEQYF; cdr3_nt: TGCGCCAGCAGCTTAGGCCCGGGGAGTAGCGAGCAGTACTTC
v_call: TRBV7-9; d_call: TRBD2; j_call: TRBJ2-1; clone_size: few; cdr3_aa: CASSYRVGGLAGNNEQFF; cdr3_nt: TGTGCCAGCAGCTATCGGGTCGGTGGACTAGCGGGAAACAATGAGCAGTTCTTC
v_call: TRBV6-7; d_call: -; j_call: TRBJ1-2; clone_size: -; cdr3_aa: CASSYGVVRRPNYGYTF; cdr3_nt: TGTGCCAGCAGTTACGGAGTAGTGAGACGGCCTAACTATGGCTACACCTTC
v_call: TRBV12-3/TRBV12-4; d_call: TRBD1; j_call: TRBJ1-2; clone_size: -; cdr3_aa: CATSGQGVEGGYTF; cdr3_nt: TGTGCCACCTCCGGACAGGGAGTGGAGGGTGGCTACACCTTC
v_call: TRBV4-1; d_call: TRBD1; j_call: TRBJ2-5; clone_size: -; cdr3_aa: CASSQVGGQTQYF; cdr3_nt: TGCGCCAGCAGCCAAGTAGGGGGCCAGACCCAGTACTTC
v_call: TRBV29-1; d_call: -; j_call: TRBJ1-4; clone_size: many; cdr3_aa: CSVGGPLGGEKLFF; cdr3_nt: TGCAGCGTCGGCGGTCCTCTTGGGGGTGAAAAACTGTTTTTT
v_call: TRBV11-2; d_call: -; j_call: TRBJ2-1; clone_size: -; cdr3_aa: CASSLVRASYNEQFF; cdr3_nt: TGTGCCAGCAGCTTAGTTCGGGCCAGCTACAATGAGCAGTTCTTC
v_call: TRBV20-1; d_call: -; j_call: TRBJ1-5; clone_size: -; cdr3_aa: CSARDLVAGYSNQPQHF; cdr3_nt: TGCAGTGCTAGAGATCTAGTTGCAGGCTATAGCAATCAGCCCCAGCATTTT
v_call: TRBV5-5; d_call: -; j_call: TRBJ2-7; clone_size: few; cdr3_aa: CASSRDTNPYEQYF; cdr3_nt: TGTGCCAGCAGCCGGGACACGAACCCCTACGAGCAGTACTTC
v_call: TRBV4-1; d_call: -; j_call: TRBJ2-4; clone_size: few; cdr3_aa: CASSQEQGRSKNIQYF; cdr3_nt: TGCGCCAGCAGCCAAGAACAGGGGAGGTCCAAAAACATTCAGTACTTC
v_call: TRBV19; d_call: TRBD1; j_call: TRBJ2-5; clone_size: -; cdr3_aa: CAIPIRQGLSQETQYF; cdr3_nt: TGTGCCATCCCGATCCGACAGGGGTTATCACAAGAGACCCAGTACTTC
v_call: TRBV20-1; d_call: TRBD2; j_call: TRBJ2-1; clone_size: many; cdr3_aa: CSARGRTSGRAGRPPASYNEQFF; cdr3_nt: TGCAGTGCTAGAGGTCGGACTAGCGGGAGGGCCGGGCGCCCGCCGGCCTCCTACAATGAGCAGTTCTTC
v_call: TRBV20-1; d_call: TRBD2; j_call: TRBJ2-2; clone_size: many; cdr3_aa: CSARERGANTGELFF; cdr3_nt: TGCAGTGCTAGAGAGCGGGGGGCGAACACCGGGGAGCTGTTTTTT
v_call: TRBV7-2; d_call: TRBD1; j_call: TRBJ1-2; clone_size: -; cdr3_aa: CASSSPGQGLSGYTF; cdr3_nt: TGTGCCAGCAGCTCTCCGGGACAGGGACTCTCCGGCTACACCTTC
v_call: TRBV5-1; d_call: -; j_call: TRBJ2-7; clone_size: many; cdr3_aa: CASSLVAGTYYEQYF; cdr3_nt: TGCGCCAGCAGCTTGGTCGCAGGTACATACTACGAGCAGTACTTC
v_call: TRBV20-1; d_call: -; j_call: TRBJ1-5; clone_size: few; cdr3_aa: CSVATGHQPQHF; cdr3_nt: TGCAGTGTCGCGACAGGTCATCAGCCCCAGCATTTT
v_call: TRBV4-2; d_call: TRBD1; j_call: TRBJ1-6; clone_size: -; cdr3_aa: CASSQELGRGARF; cdr3_nt: TGTGCCAGCAGCCAAGAGCTAGGCAGGGGGGCCCGGTTT